Listed here is a single T cell receptor (beta chain). What it recognizes is unknown. This record belongs to a study of cytomegalovirus exposure and HLA in healthy donors. The wider study: Genotyping of roughly 400 donors showed that about 84% belonged to the Caucasian-associated ancestry cluster. Findings and caveats of the study: In vitro experiments confirmed that three CMV-associated chains were specific for CMV antigens. Judged likely to be a sequencing artifact was a cluster of highly shared sequence variants.

CDR3 length: 12 amino acids. The ends lost 6 bases at V and 2 bases at J; junction bases unmatched: 2. Per the germline V gene, CDR1 is SQVTM and CDR2 is ANQGSEA. The PCR used 60 Vbeta and 13 Jbeta primers. Libraries were prepared by immunoSEQ multiplex PCR; TCRdb keeps only in-frame clonotypes and omits some of them. The sample carries under 45,000 clones, roughly 77% recorded once. The study sampled nominally healthy donors, though unrecorded immune exposures were likely. The TCR comes from a man aged 25 to 40 in good health and CMV-seronegative. The specimen sequenced was PBMCs. The rearrangement links TRBV29-1 to TRBJ2-3, with TRBD2 matching 7 bases. The CDR3 DNA reads TGCAGCGTCGAGCGGGACACAGATACGCAGTATTTT. This encodes CSVERDTDTQYF.